This note documents a single T cell receptor beta chain sequence. As handled by the study authors: Amplifying reference gene primers gave estimates of nucleated cell counts. Measured with immunoSEQ multiplex PCR; TCRdb has only the in-frame clones, and not every one. That table supplies the V and J calls and clone size; D and trimming were determined from the DNA. The data show 35,000 to 45,000 clones, with more than 90% seen just once and approximately 0.35% held by the top ten. These data originate in a study of blood T cell repertoires in COVID-19. The wider study: Whether acute or convalescent, the COVID-19 samples came from the United States, Italy and Spain. T cells, B-cell-depleted T cells, or PBMCs provided the cDNA or gDNA that served as material.

CDR1 SGHAT and CDR2 FQNNGV come from the germline V gene. The CDR3 has 14 amino acids. The V end lost 2 bases, the J end lost 0 bases, and 5 bases lay between the germline ends. The TCR was taken from a man between 50 and 59 years old with COVID-19, enrolled during active disease. The sequenced sample consisted of peripheral blood. The rearrangement links TRBV11-2 to TRBJ1-3; D is unclear. The CDR3 here is CASSLSLSGNTIYF. The CDR3 DNA reads TGTGCCAGCAGCTTATCCCTCTCTGGAAACACCATATATTTT.